Shown below are 22 T cell receptor beta chains from a single sample sequenced in a study of blood T cell repertoires in COVID-19. Libraries were prepared by immunoSEQ multiplex PCR; TCRdb keeps only in-frame clonotypes and omits some of them. The data hold approximately 120,000 clones, with approximately 85% observed a single time. Sequencing input: peripheral blood. These receptors were collected from a woman of 80 years or more with COVID-19, enrolled during active disease.

J is TRBJ2-7 and V is TRBV6-5; D remains ambiguous. CDR1 is MNHEY, CDR2 SVGAGI, per germline. The CDR3 loop spans 14 amino acids. The germline V and J ends were trimmed by 0 bases and 6 bases, with 12 bases remaining between them. CDR3 coding DNA: TGTGCCAGCAGTTACTCGAACTCGTTTTCCGAGCAGTACTTC. This translates into CASSYSNSFSEQYF.

V and J are TRBV19 and TRBJ2-2; D is perhaps TRBD2 (5 bases). The CDR3 spans 14 residues. V lost 4 bases and J 0 bases, leaving 6 bases between the germline ends. CDR1 LNHDA and CDR2 SQIVND come from the germline V gene (reference sequence). This CDR3 reads CASSTGSNTGELFF. The CDR3 DNA is TGTGCCAGTAGTACGGGATCGAACACCGGGGAGCTGTTTTTT.

This rearrangement joins TRBV24-1 to TRBJ2-3, with a possible D match to TRBD1 (5 bases). CDR3 length: 11 residues. The ends were cut back, 9 bases at V and 4 bases at J, with 7 bases in the middle. Germline CDR1 and CDR2: KGHDR and SFDVKD. The CDR3 sequence is CATGAADTQYF. CDR3 coding DNA: TGTGCCACCGGGGCCGCAGATACGCAGTATTTT.

The chain links TRBV5-1 to TRBJ2-1; 10 bases line up with TRBD2. CDR1 and CDR2 (germline): SGHRS, YFSETQ. The CDR3 runs 16 residues. The J segment lost 5 bases and the V segment lost 0 bases, leaving 5 bases of the junction unmatched. This CDR3 reads CASSLEGLAVNNEQFF. The CDR3 nucleotides are TGCGCCAGCAGCTTGGAAGGACTAGCGGTAAACAATGAGCAGTTCTTC.

This chain links TRBV24-1 with TRBJ1-5, with D tentatively TRBD1 (5 bases). The CDR3 length is 15 residues. CDR1 and CDR2 from the germline V gene are KGHDR and SFDVKD. With 4 bases removed from V and 3 bases from J, the gap between germline ends came to 12 bases. CDR3 DNA sequence: TGTGCCACCAGTGAGGGGGGGGTTGACAATCAGCCCCAGCATTTT. Protein: CATSEGGVDNQPQHF.

The chain uses TRBV7-8 and TRBJ1-4, with D hard to call. V dropped 5 bases and J dropped 2 bases, with 15 bases sitting between them. This CDR3 has 16 amino acids. CDR1 is SGHVS and CDR2 is FQNEAQ in the germline V gene. CDR3 bases: TGTGCCAGCAGCCGAGAGACCTGGGCCACTAATGAAAAACTGTTTTTT. Protein: CASSRETWATNEKLFF.

This rearrangement joins TRBV7-9 to TRBJ2-2, with D possibly being TRBD2 (6 bases). The CDR3 contains 15 residues. Per the germline V gene, CDR1 is SEHNR and CDR2 is FQNEAQ (reference sequence). Trimming cost V 6 bases and J 7 bases, with 18 bases left between them. CDR3 coding DNA: TGTGCCAGCAGTCCAATGACTAGTTCTGGCGGGGAGCTGTTTTTT. It translates to CASSPMTSSGGELFF.

The V gene is TRBV5-6, the J gene TRBJ1-6; 9 bases line up with TRBD1. Unmatched junction bases numbered 9, after V lost 4 bases and J lost 7 bases. Germline assignment: CDR1 SGHDT and CDR2 YYEEEE. CDR3 size: 16 residues. DNA of the CDR3: TGTGCCAGCAGCCCGGATAGGGACAGGGTGAATTCACCCCTCCACTTT. It yields the protein CASSPDRDRVNSPLHF.

CDR3 nucleotide sequence: TGTGCCAGCAGCCCATCTCGGGGATGGGTGTACAATGAGCAGTTCTTC. It is translated as CASSPSRGWVYNEQFF. The chain uses TRBV3-1 (or the pseudogene TRBV3-2) and TRBJ2-1, with D perhaps TRBD2 (5 bases). The length of the CDR3 is 16 residues. CDR1 is LGHDT, CDR2 YNNKEL, per germline (reference sequence). Trimming stripped 4 bases from V and 4 bases from J, with 17 bases between.

The chain has TRBV24-1 and TRBJ1-2, with TRBD1 as a possible D gene (6 bases). Trimming shortened V by 8 bases and J by 2 bases, and 20 bases separated the two germline ends. CDR1 KGHDR and CDR2 SFDVKD come from the germline V gene. The CDR3 runs to 16 residues. CDR3 protein: CATTKRGLGGNYGYTF. Written as DNA, the CDR3 is TGTGCCACCACCAAGAGGGGGTTGGGAGGGAACTATGGCTACACCTTC.

Only one count was recorded for this clone. V and J are TRBV28 and TRBJ1-5; D is unclear. CDR3 length: 13 residues. V dropped 6 bases and J dropped 4 bases, with 10 bases sitting between them. Germline CDR1 reads MDHEN; CDR2 reads SYDVKM. CDR3 loop: CASSLMSNQPQHF. The CDR3 bases are TGTGCCAGCAGCCTAATGTCTAATCAGCCCCAGCATTTT.

The chain has TRBV19 and TRBJ1-3; no firm D call. The ends were cut back, 5 bases at V and 3 bases at J, with 2 bases in the middle. This CDR3 comprises 11 residues. CDR1 is LNHDA, CDR2 SQIVND, per germline (reference sequence). CDR3 loop: CASSLGNTIYF. Written as DNA, the CDR3 is TGTGCCAGTAGTCTTGGAAACACCATATATTTT.

The chain couples TRBV4-1 to TRBJ2-3; 11 bases map to TRBD2. The ends lost 2 bases at V and 3 bases at J; junction bases unmatched: 4. The CDR3 totals 16 residues. Germline assignment: CDR1 MGHRA and CDR2 YSYEKL. The CDR3 nucleotides are TGCGCCAGCAGCCAACTAACTAGCGGGAGAACAGATACGCAGTATTTT. Protein: CASSQLTSGRTDTQYF.

This clone was recorded once. This sequence joins TRBV29-1 and TRBJ2-6; unclear D gene. CDR3 length equals 14 residues. The germline V gene has CDR1 SQVTM and CDR2 ANQGSEA. V was pared by 5 bases and J by 0 bases, with 8 bases between. This chain's CDR3 is CSVKKSSGANVLTF. CDR3 nucleotides: TGCAGCGTTAAGAAGAGCTCTGGGGCCAACGTCCTGACTTTC.

The chain is built from TRBV14 and TRBJ1-1; 8 nucleotides align to TRBD1. Germline V lookup: CDR1 SGHDN, CDR2 FVKESK. Trimming removed 0 bases from V and 11 bases from J; junction bases left unmatched: 11. The CDR3 runs 15 residues. As DNA, the CDR3 is TGTGCCAGCAGCCAAGAATTTCAGGGGGCAAAGGGGGCTTTCTTT. Translated: CASSQEFQGAKGAFF.

The V call is TRBV28, the J call TRBJ1-2; the D is unclear. Per the germline V gene, CDR1 is MDHEN and CDR2 is SYDVKM. The CDR3 has 12 amino acids. V shed 5 bases and J shed 3 bases, with 7 bases lying between them. The CDR3 spells CASSLGDYGYTF. DNA of the CDR3: TGTGCCAGCAGTCTCGGGGACTATGGCTACACCTTC.

This chain uses TRBV5-8 with TRBJ2-7, with D tentatively TRBD1 (5 bases). Trimming cost V 4 bases and J 4 bases, with 21 bases left between them. The CDR3 is 16 amino acids. The germline CDR1 and CDR2 sequences are SGHTS and YDEGEE. CDR3 residues: CASSKNQGSHWYEQYF. CDR3 DNA: TGTGCCAGCAGCAAGAATCAGGGTTCCCACTGGTACGAGCAGTACTTC.

This chain connects TRBV2 to TRBJ2-3; 8 positions match TRBD2. The CDR3 consists of 15 residues. The junction had 8 bases not matched to a gene; V was cut back by 7 bases and J by 2 bases. The germline V gene has CDR1 SNHLY and CDR2 FYNNEI. The CDR3 DNA is TGTGCCAGCACCGGAGTAGCGGGACCCACAGATACGCAGTATTTT. Translation: CASTGVAGPTDTQYF.

The chain employs TRBV7-9 and TRBJ2-1; 7 bases agree with TRBD2. This CDR3 contains 14 residues. The V and J ends lost 0 bases and 10 bases, in that order; junction bases with no gene match: 6. From germline, CDR1 is SEHNR and CDR2 FQNEAQ (reference sequence). Here the CDR3 reads CASSLAGGMEEQFF. The CDR3 nucleotides are TGTGCCAGCAGCTTAGCGGGAGGGATGGAGGAGCAGTTCTTC.

This clone was counted only a few times. The V call is TRBV4-3, the J call TRBJ2-5; TRBD2 might be the D (6 bases). V shed 1 base and J shed 5 bases, with 14 bases lying between them. Germline-derived CDR1 and CDR2 are LGHNA and YSLEER. The CDR3 runs 15 residues. CDR3: CASSQGRGPRETQYF. The CDR3 DNA reads as TGCGCCAGCAGCCAAGGGCGGGGACCCCGGGAGACCCAGTACTTC.

The chain couples TRBV5-4 to TRBJ1-1, with D possibly TRBD1 on 6 matching bases. The ends were cut back, 1 base at V and 4 bases at J, with 11 bases in the middle. The CDR3 has 14 amino acids. Germline V gives CDR1 SGHNT, CDR2 YYREEE (reference sequence). CDR3 in DNA: TGTGCCAGCAGCTTGAGTTGGACAGCCACTGAAGCTTTCTTT. It translates to CASSLSWTATEAFF.

The rearrangement uses TRBV11-2 and TRBJ2-7; 7 bases are shared with TRBD2. Germline CDR1 SGHAT, CDR2 FQNNGV. CDR3 length: 12 residues. J gave up 6 bases and V 11 bases, and 10 bases lay outside the gene matches. CDR3 amino acids: CALGTTSGEQYF. The DNA for the CDR3 is TGTGCCCTGGGGACTACCTCGGGCGAGCAGTACTTC.